The rows below give T cell receptor beta chains drawn from one sample of a study of blood T cells in healthy people across ages. TCRdb recomputed calls from the 5' RACE reads with MiXCR, one row per CDR3 protein. The sample holds around 1,900,000 distinct CDR3 sequences; around 40% are singletons and the top ten take roughly 23%. The sequencing input was blood. These receptors came from a human donor in good health. CDR3s include the opening cysteine and the closing phenylalanine or tryptophan. The order of the fields is V gene, D gene, J gene, clone size, CDR3 protein. A D gene is named only where the DNA matches it firmly. The listing skips clone size in some rows; elsewhere it reads once, few, many or a size class.

>TRBV20-1|TRBD1|TRBJ2-7|few
CSATFPGQFYEQYF
>TRBV20-1|-|TRBJ1-5|-
CSAVTVNNQPQHF
>TRBV11-3|-|TRBJ1-5|-
CASSLGGHTNQPQHF
>TRBV7-9|TRBD2|TRBJ2-1|-
CASRLASGGVSYNEQFF
>TRBV20-1|-|TRBJ1-2|-
CSAENQGGYTF
>TRBV6-5|-|TRBJ1-3|-
CASSRGGAYGNTIYF
>TRBV24-1|-|TRBJ2-1|-
CATSDEIRGNEQFF
>TRBV29-1|TRBD2|TRBJ2-1|many
CSVDSSGVGNEQFF
>TRBV7-2|TRBD2|TRBJ2-3|-
CAGSLSAGSNTDTQYF
>TRBV3-1|-|TRBJ2-6|few
CASSQDRRVSGANVLTF
>TRBV10-3|-|TRBJ2-1|-
CAIMLNNEQFF
>TRBV20-1|-|TRBJ2-5|-
CSARDVRGVETQYF
>TRBV6-5|TRBD2|TRBJ2-1|-
CASSSGGLVFF
>TRBV28|TRBD1|-|few
CASSSPDRTYEQYF
>TRBV10-2|-|TRBJ1-2|-
CASMPGHITRPHTYGYTF
>TRBV20-1|-|TRBJ1-1|-
CSAAEGADTEAFF
>TRBV5-5|TRBD1|TRBJ1-2|-
CASRPNSGRGQYYYTF
>TRBV7-2|-|TRBJ1-4|-
CASSLEGPINEKLFF
>TRBV2|-|TRBJ2-1|few
CASSPDRPPNEQFF
>TRBV9|-|-|once
CASSVGIEYQETQYF
>TRBV11-2|-|TRBJ2-7|few
CASSLLPPEQYF
>TRBV29-1|-|TRBJ1-2|-
CSVEVWGGGYTF
>TRBV19|TRBD1|TRBJ1-2|-
CASSILTGGDGGYTF
>TRBV28|-|TRBJ1-5|-
CASTAFNQPQHF
>TRBV15|-|TRBJ2-1|-
CATSRGGTYNEQFF
>TRBV5-1|-|TRBJ2-5|many
CASSLGVSETQYF
>TRBV6-1|TRBD2|TRBJ2-4|-
CASRIGLASLKSIQYF
>TRBV10-3|-|TRBJ1-5|few
CAIRGQSNQPQHF
>TRBV4-3|-|TRBJ2-3|-
CASSQGGLYTDTQYF
>TRBV28|TRBD1|TRBJ2-5|-
CASSQYAGTGLDGQYF
>TRBV7-9|-|TRBJ1-2|few
CASSLSPEVFGYTF
>TRBV24-1|-|TRBJ2-1|-
CATQIRGGYNEQFF
>TRBV28|-|TRBJ1-5|few
CASRWTGLHQPQHF
>TRBV20-1|-|TRBJ1-4|few
CSAYLIVGEKLFF
>TRBV20-1|TRBD1|TRBJ1-2|-
CSAPRQTGRHYGYTF
>TRBV9|TRBD2|TRBJ2-7|few
CASSVGGLATEQYF
>TRBV6-2/TRBV6-3|TRBD1|TRBJ2-5|-
CASSIRTGVETQYF
>TRBV12-3/TRBV12-4|-|TRBJ1-1|-
CASSLHADVFAEAFF
>TRBV7-9|-|TRBJ2-1|few
CAGSFHLNEQFF
>TRBV7-2|-|TRBJ2-3|-
CASSPRGGGALDTQYF
>TRBV4-3|-|TRBJ2-1|few
CASSQEIAGSSYNEQFF
>TRBV20-1|TRBD1|TRBJ2-7|-
CSARPGQGEWQYF
>TRBV10-3|TRBD2|TRBJ2-4|-
CAISTGTNYNEQYF
>TRBV2|-|TRBJ1-5|few
CASSQREFFQPQHF
>TRBV20-1|-|TRBJ2-7|-
CSAIYSSYEQYF
>TRBV7-2|-|TRBJ2-2|-
CASSPVLAGSTGELFF
>TRBV6-2/TRBV6-3|-|TRBJ2-5|-
CASTDPGRWETQYF
>TRBV21-1|-|-|-
CASSNRRLGVYEQYF
>TRBV3-1|TRBD2|TRBJ2-1|-
CASSPLAGLNEQFF
>TRBV5-1|-|TRBJ2-3|-
CASSVASESDTQYF
>TRBV28|-|TRBJ1-6|few
CASKWETGSYNSPLHF
>TRBV7-8|TRBD1|TRBJ2-1|-
CASSLPRDSQSSYNEQFF
>TRBV20-1|TRBD2|TRBJ2-5|-
CSARDFPRGGLEETQYF
>TRBV20-1|TRBD1|TRBJ2-5|-
CSARDHTGVQETQYF
>TRBV12-3/TRBV12-4|TRBD1|TRBJ2-7|-
CASSQTGGPYNEQYF
>TRBV9|-|TRBJ2-3|few
CASSGRHSQRVDTQYF
>TRBV3-1|TRBD2|TRBJ2-5|-
CASSQESGGPQETQYF
>TRBV20-1|TRBD2|TRBJ2-3|many
CSASPTSRRGSQYF